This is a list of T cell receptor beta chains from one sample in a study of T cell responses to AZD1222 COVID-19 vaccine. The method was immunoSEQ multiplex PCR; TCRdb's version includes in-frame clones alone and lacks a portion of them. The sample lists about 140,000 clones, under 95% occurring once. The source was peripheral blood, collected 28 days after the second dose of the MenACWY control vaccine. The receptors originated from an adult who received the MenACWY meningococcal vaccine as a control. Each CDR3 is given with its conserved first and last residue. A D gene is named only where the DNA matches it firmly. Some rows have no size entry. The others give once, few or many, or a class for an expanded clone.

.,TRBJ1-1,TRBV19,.,CASSMRISGWGTEAFF,TGTGCCAGTAGTATGAGGATATCTGGTTGGGGCACTGAAGCTTTCTTT
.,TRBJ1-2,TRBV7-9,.,CASEPGLNYGYTF,TGTGCCAGCGAACCGGGATTAAACTATGGCTACACCTTC
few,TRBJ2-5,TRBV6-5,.,CATVLQGPVETQYF,TGTGCCACGGTTCTACAGGGACCAGTAGAGACCCAGTACTTC
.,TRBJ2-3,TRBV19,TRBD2,CASSTTGGITSTDTQYF,TGTGCCAGTAGTACCACGGGGGGAATAACTAGCACAGATACGCAGTATTTT
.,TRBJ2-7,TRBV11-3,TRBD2,CASSSGGLAGDGYEQYF,TGTGCCAGCAGCTCGGGGGGACTAGCGGGAGATGGGTACGAGCAGTACTTC
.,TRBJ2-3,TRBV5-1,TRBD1,CASSPGGAYTDTQYF,TGCGCCAGCAGCCCAGGGGGCGCTTACACAGATACGCAGTATTTT
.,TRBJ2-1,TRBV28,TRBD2,CASSFGTRGPLYNEQFF,TGTGCCAGCAGTTTTGGGACTAGAGGACCACTGTACAATGAGCAGTTCTTC
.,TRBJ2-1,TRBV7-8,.,CASSLKGSGAFPVEQFF,TGTGCCAGCAGCTTAAAGGGGTCGGGGGCCTTCCCCGTTGAGCAGTTCTTC
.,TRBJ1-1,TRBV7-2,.,CASSLSRQIGLGNTEAFF,TGTGCCAGCAGCTTGTCGAGGCAAATAGGTTTGGGGAACACTGAAGCTTTCTTT
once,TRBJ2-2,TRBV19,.,CASISRGDPGELFF,TGTGCCAGTATTTCCCGGGGCGATCCCGGGGAGCTGTTTTTT
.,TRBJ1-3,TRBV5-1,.,CASSPGGPPDSGNTIYF,TGCGCCAGCAGCCCCGGGGGTCCACCGGACTCTGGAAACACCATATATTTT
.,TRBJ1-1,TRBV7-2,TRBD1,CASSLRQGGSGTEAFF,TGTGCCAGCAGCCTAAGACAGGGTGGATCGGGCACTGAAGCTTTCTTT
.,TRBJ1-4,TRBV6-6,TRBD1,CASSYTGTGDEKLFF,TGTGCCAGCAGTTACACCGGGACAGGGGATGAAAAACTGTTTTTT
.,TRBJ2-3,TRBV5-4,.,CASSYGQSTDTQYF,TGTGCCAGCAGCTACGGACAGTCCACAGATACGCAGTATTTT
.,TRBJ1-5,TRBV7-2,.,CASSGGPNQPQHF,TGTGCCAGCAGCGGAGGTCCCAATCAGCCCCAGCATTTT
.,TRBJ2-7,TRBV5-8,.,CASSLVVDEQYF,TGTGCCAGCAGCTTGGTGGTTGACGAGCAGTACTTC
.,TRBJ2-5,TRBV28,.,CASSRAGLETQYF,TGTGCCAGCAGTCGGGCGGGATTAGAGACCCAGTACTTC
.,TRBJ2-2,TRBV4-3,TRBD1,CASSQEIQGAGELFF,TGCGCCAGCAGCCAAGAGATCCAGGGGGCCGGAGAGCTGTTTTTT
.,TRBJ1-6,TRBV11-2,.,CASSLDGPSNSPLHF,TGTGCCAGCAGCTTAGATGGGCCCTCCAATTCACCCCTCCACTTT
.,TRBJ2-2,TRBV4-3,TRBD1,CASSQPGTGDTGELFF,TGCGCCAGCAGCCAGCCCGGGACAGGCGACACCGGGGAGCTGTTTTTT
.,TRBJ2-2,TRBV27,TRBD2,CASSLGLAGVNTGELFF,TGTGCCAGCAGTTTGGGACTAGCGGGGGTGAACACCGGGGAGCTGTTTTTT
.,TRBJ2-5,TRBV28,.,CASSINMETQYF,TGTGCCAGCAGTATCAATATGGAGACCCAGTACTTC
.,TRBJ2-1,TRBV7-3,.,CASSRGGTTYNEQFF,TGTGCCAGCAGTAGAGGGGGGACTACTTACAATGAGCAGTTCTTC
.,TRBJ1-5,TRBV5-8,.,CASSFGGDQPQHF,TGTGCCAGCAGCTTCGGGGGGGATCAGCCCCAGCATTTT
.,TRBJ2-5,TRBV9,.,CASSVDNRNRETQYF,TGTGCCAGCAGCGTAGACAACAGGAATCGAGAGACCCAGTACTTC
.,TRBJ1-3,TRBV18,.,CASSPNSPGNTIYF,TGTGCCAGCTCACCCAACAGCCCGGGAAACACCATATATTTT
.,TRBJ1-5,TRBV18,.,CASSPETGSNQPQHF,TGTGCCAGCTCACCAGAAACTGGAAGCAATCAGCCCCAGCATTTT
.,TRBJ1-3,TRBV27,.,CASSSPGAGNTIYF,TGTGCCAGCAGTTCTCCAGGGGCTGGAAACACCATATATTTT